Below, 16 T cell receptor beta chains from the same sample are listed, as sequenced in a study of radiation and T cells in renal cell carcinoma. Clones were sequenced by immunoSEQ multiplex PCR, and TCRdb holds only the in-frame ones, with some missing. The repertoire has 100,000 to 150,000 clones, approximately 78% of them found once; the top ten carry 1.9%. Time point given: blood 2 weeks post-SBRT. Specified treatment: 15 Gy SBRT to primary tumor, nephrectomy 4 weeks later. Sequences were derived from blood, sampled from a patient whose treatment included radiotherapy and nephrectomy. The origin of the receptors is a woman in her sixties or seventies with renal cell carcinoma.

This clone was recorded a few times. V is TRBV18 and J is TRBJ2-7; TRBD1 might be the D (5 bases). This CDR3 is 15 amino acids long. Between the trimmed V and J ends, which lost 9 bases and 3 bases, there was a span of 21 bases. The germline V gene has CDR1 KGHSH and CDR2 LQKENI. The CDR3 loop reads CASRLLDSPLYEQYF. CDR3 coding DNA: TGTGCCAGTCGACTTCTTGACAGCCCTCTCTACGAGCAGTACTTC.

DNA of the CDR3: TGTGCCAGTAGTATGTTGGGAGCGGGAGTCACAGATACGCAGTATTTT. Its translation: CASSMLGAGVTDTQYF. This chain connects TRBV19 to TRBJ2-3; TRBD2 aligns across 8 bases. The CDR3 loop spans 16 amino acids. Germline CDR1 LNHDA, CDR2 SQIVND (reference sequence). V dropped 3 bases and J dropped 2; count of bases not matched to a gene: 7.

This chain uses TRBV30 with TRBJ2-7; perhaps TRBD2 as D (6 bases). CDR3 length equals 14 residues. Germline V gene sequence: CDR1 GTSNPN, CDR2 SVGIG (reference sequence). Trimming removed 3 bases from V and 2 bases from J, with 14 bases in between. The CDR3, as DNA: TGTGCCTGGAGATCCCGCGGGGAGACCTACGAGCAGTACTTC. Amino acids: CAWRSRGETYEQYF.

The rearrangement joins TRBV10-3 to TRBJ2-2; 8 bases are a match to TRBD1. The germline gives CDR1 ENHRY, CDR2 SYGVKD. CDR3 length: 16 residues. The trim removed 0 bases at V and 2 bases at J, leaving 2 bases unmatched. The CDR3 DNA is TGTGCCATCAGTGAGTCGCAGGGGGCAAACACCGGGGAGCTGTTTTTT. It is translated as CAISESQGANTGELFF.

This clone is a singleton in its sample. The chain is built from TRBV30 and TRBJ2-4; D gene ambiguous. Germline assignment: CDR1 GTSNPN and CDR2 SVGIG (reference sequence). V was shortened by 1 base and J by 5 bases, with 3 bases between the two germline ends. The CDR3 covers 11 residues. The DNA for the CDR3 is TGTGCCTGGAGTGGGCAAAACATTCAGTACTTC. It codes for CAWSGQNIQYF. Complete variable domain (other parts from reference TRBV30 and TRBJ2-4): SQTIHQWPATLVQPVGSPLSLECTVEGTSNPNLYWYRQAAGRGLQLLFYSVGIGQISSEVPQNLSASRPQDRQFILSSKKLLLSDSGFYLCAWSGQNIQYFGAGTRLSVL.

The genes are TRBV28 and TRBJ2-7; D remains ambiguous. Germline CDR1 MDHEN, CDR2 SYDVKM. Trimming cost V 3 bases and J 2 bases, with 5 bases left between them. The CDR3 has 12 amino acids. The CDR3: CASSFGTYEQYF. The CDR3 nucleotides read TGTGCCAGCAGTTTTGGGACCTACGAGCAGTACTTC.

The chain carries TRBV11-3 and TRBJ2-7; no definite D call. The V and J ends lost 5 bases and 3 bases respectively, with 8 bases between them. Germline CDR1 reads SGHNT; CDR2 reads YENEEA. The CDR3 totals 12 residues. CDR3 in DNA: TGTGCCAGCAGCCCCGGATACTACGAGCAGTACTTC. Translating it yields CASSPGYYEQYF. Using reference TRBV11-3 and TRBJ2-7 for the parts outside the CDR3, the full variable domain is EAGVVQSPRYKIIEKKQPVAFWCNPISGHNTLYWYLQNLGQGPELLIRYENEEAVDDSQLPKDRFSAERLKGVDSTLKIQPAELGDSAVYLCASSPGYYEQYFGPGTRLTVT.

The chain recombines TRBV9 with TRBJ2-3; D gene uncertain. Germline V lookup: CDR1 SGDLS, CDR2 YYNGEE. Between the trimmed V and J ends, which lost 3 bases and 2 bases, there was a span of 13 bases. This CDR3 is built from 15 residues. The CDR3 region is CASSETGLSTDTQYF. The DNA of the CDR3 is TGTGCCAGCAGCGAGACGGGCCTCTCCACAGATACGCAGTATTTT.

The CDR3 coding sequence is TGTGCCAGCAGTGAAGGAGAGACCCAGTACTTC. Its protein is CASSEGETQYF. J is TRBJ2-5 and V is TRBV25-1; D gene ambiguous. CDR1 MGHDK and CDR2 SYGVNS come from the germline V gene. CDR3 length: 11 amino acids. Trimming left V 2 bases short and J 4 bases short, with 2 bases between.

CDR3 nucleotides: TGTGCCAGCAGTGAACCTGGGCAGGGGACAAACACAGATACGCAGTATTTT. This gives the protein CASSEPGQGTNTDTQYF. The chain uses TRBV2 and TRBJ2-3; a weak D match, TRBD1 (6 bases). CDR3 length: 17 residues. Trimming shortened V by 2 bases and J by 2 bases, and 17 bases separated the two germline ends. Germline V CDR1 and CDR2: SNHLY, FYNNEI.

V is TRBV19 and J is TRBJ2-2; D gene uncertain. CDR1 and CDR2 (germline): LNHDA, SQIVND (reference sequence). This CDR3 spans 15 amino acids. The germline V and J ends were trimmed by 7 bases and 0 bases, with 12 bases remaining between them. In DNA, the CDR3 is TGTGCCAGTACCATACATCTTTCGAACACCGGGGAGCTGTTTTTT. Translating it yields CASTIHLSNTGELFF.

The table lists this clone with a count of one. The gene calls are TRBV2 and TRBJ2-3; TRBD1 agrees at 7 bases. CDR3 size: 14 residues. J gave up 2 bases and V 6 bases, and 5 bases lay outside the gene matches. Per the germline V gene, CDR1 is SNHLY and CDR2 is FYNNEI. The CDR3 DNA reads TGTGCCAGCAGACCGGGACAGAACACAGATACGCAGTATTTT. It codes for CASRPGQNTDTQYF.

This clone was picked up a small number of times. The rearrangement links TRBV18 to TRBJ2-3; tentatively, D is TRBD1 (5 bases). Germline-derived CDR1 and CDR2 are KGHSH and LQKENI. V was trimmed by 1 base and J by 6 bases, leaving 11 bases between them. This CDR3 region has 14 residues. CDR3 sequence reads: CASSPLDTADTQYF. The CDR3 DNA follows: TGTGCCAGCTCACCACTGGACACCGCGGATACGCAGTATTTT.

J is TRBJ2-5 and V is TRBV6-5; possibly TRBD2 for D (6 bases). Germline CDR1 is MNHEY and CDR2 is SVGAGI. V shed 5 bases and J shed 11 bases, with 15 bases lying between them. This CDR3 contains 12 residues. The CDR3 region is CASSPQGGGQYF. CDR3 sequence (DNA): TGTGCCAGCAGTCCTCAGGGAGGTGGGCAGTACTTC.

The chain joins TRBV9 to TRBJ2-1; 9 nucleotides align to TRBD1. The CDR3 sequence is 14 residues long. V was pared by 7 bases and J by 6 bases, with 8 bases of the junction left unmatched. The V gene's germline CDR1 is SGDLS and CDR2 YYNGEE. The CDR3 loop is CASSGTGSSNEQFF. In DNA form, the CDR3 reads TGTGCCAGCTCCGGGACAGGGTCCAGCAATGAGCAGTTCTTC.

This chain uses TRBV5-4 with TRBJ2-1; 15 nucleotides align to TRBD2. Per germline, CDR1 SGHNT and CDR2 YYREEE (reference sequence). Unmatched junction bases numbered 6, after V lost 3 bases and J lost 8 bases. CDR3 size: 16 residues. The CDR3 bases are TGTGCCAGCAGCTCAGGACTAGCGGGGGGGGCTGATGAGCAGTTCTTC. This gives the protein CASSSGLAGGADEQFF.